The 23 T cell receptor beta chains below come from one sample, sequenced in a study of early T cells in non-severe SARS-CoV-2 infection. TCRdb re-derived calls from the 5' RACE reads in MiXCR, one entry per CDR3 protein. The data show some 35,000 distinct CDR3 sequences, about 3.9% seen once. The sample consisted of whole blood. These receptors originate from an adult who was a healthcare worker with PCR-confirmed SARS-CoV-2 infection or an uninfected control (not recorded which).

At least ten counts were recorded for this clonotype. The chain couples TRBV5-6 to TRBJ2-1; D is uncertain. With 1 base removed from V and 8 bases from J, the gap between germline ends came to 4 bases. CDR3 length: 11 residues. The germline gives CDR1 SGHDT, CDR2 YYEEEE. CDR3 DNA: TGTGCCAGCAGCTTGTGGGATGAGCAGTTCTTC. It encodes CASSLWDEQFF.

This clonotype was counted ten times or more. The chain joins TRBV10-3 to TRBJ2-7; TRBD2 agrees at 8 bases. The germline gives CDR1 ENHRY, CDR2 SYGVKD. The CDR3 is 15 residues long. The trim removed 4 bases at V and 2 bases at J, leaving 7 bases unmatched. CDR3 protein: CAISGGLVMAYEQYF. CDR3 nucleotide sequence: TGTGCCATCAGTGGGGGACTAGTAATGGCCTACGAGCAGTACTTC.

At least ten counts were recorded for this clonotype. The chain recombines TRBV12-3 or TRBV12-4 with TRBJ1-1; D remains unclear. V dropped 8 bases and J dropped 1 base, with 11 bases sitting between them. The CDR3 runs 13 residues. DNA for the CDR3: TGTGCCAGCGATGGACTAAGGAACACTGAAGCTTTCTTT. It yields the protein CASDGLRNTEAFF.

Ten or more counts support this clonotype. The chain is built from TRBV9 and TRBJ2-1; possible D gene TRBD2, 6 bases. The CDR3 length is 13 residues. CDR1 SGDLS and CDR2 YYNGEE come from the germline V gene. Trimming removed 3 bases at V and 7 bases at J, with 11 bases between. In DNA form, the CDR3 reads TGTGCCAGCAGCGCTAATGGACTAAATGAGCAGTTCTTC. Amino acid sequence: CASSANGLNEQFF.

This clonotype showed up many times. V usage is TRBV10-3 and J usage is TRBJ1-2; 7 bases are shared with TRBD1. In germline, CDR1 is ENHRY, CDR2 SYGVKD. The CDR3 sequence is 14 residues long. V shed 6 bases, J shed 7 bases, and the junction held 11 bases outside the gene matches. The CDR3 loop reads CAIRETGSVGGYTF. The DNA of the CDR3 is TGTGCCATCAGGGAGACAGGGAGTGTAGGTGGCTACACCTTC.

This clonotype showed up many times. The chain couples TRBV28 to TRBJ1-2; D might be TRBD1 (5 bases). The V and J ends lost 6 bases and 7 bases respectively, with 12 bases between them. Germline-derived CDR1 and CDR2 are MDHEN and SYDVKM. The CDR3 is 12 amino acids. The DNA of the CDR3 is TGTGCCAGCAGGCCGCCGGGGGGTGGCTACACCTTC. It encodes CASRPPGGGYTF.

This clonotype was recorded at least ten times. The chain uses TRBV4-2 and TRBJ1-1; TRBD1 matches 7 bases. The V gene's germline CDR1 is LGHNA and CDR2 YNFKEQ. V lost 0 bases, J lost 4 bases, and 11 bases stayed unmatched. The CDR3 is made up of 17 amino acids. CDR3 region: CASSQDTTGARGTEAFF. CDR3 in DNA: TGTGCCAGCAGCCAAGATACTACAGGGGCGCGGGGCACTGAAGCTTTCTTT.

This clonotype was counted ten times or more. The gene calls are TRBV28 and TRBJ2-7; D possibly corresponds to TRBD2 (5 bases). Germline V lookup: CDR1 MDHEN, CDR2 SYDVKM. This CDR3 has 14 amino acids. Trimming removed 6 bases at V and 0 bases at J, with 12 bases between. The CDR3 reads CASRPPGDSYEQYF. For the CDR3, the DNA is TGTGCCAGCAGGCCGCCCGGGGACTCCTACGAGCAGTACTTC.

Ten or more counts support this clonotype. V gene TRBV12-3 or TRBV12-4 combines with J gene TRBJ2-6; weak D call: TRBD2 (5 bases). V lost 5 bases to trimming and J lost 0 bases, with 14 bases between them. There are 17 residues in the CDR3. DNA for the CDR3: TGTGCCAGCAGTCCAACGGGGAGTGGCTCTGGGGCCAACGTCCTGACTTTC. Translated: CASSPTGSGSGANVLTF.

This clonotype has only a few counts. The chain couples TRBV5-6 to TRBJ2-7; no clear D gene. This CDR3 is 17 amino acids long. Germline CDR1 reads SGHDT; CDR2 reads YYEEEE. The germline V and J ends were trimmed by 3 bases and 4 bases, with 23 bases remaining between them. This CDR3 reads CASSSRLNPTHLYEQYV. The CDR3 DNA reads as TGTGCCAGCAGCTCTCGGCTCAACCCCACACACTTGTACGAGCAGTACGTC.

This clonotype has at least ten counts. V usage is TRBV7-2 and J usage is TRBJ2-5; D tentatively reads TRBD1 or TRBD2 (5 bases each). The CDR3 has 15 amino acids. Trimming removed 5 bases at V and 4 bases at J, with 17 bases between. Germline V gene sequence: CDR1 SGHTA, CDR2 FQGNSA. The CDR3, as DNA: TGTGCCAGCAGCCACACAGGAGGTGGGGGAGAGACCCAGTACTTC. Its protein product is CASSHTGGGGETQYF.

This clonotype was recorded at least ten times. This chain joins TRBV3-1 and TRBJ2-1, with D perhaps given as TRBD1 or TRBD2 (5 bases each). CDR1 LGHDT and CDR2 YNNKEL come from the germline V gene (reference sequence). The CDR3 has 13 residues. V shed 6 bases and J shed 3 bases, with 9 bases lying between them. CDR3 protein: CASRRDGYNEQFF. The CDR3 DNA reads TGTGCCAGCAGACGGGACGGCTACAATGAGCAGTTCTTC.

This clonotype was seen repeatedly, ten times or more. The CDR3 sequence: CASSQDSGGHNEQFF. In DNA, the CDR3 is TGCGCCAGCAGCCAAGATTCGGGCGGGCACAATGAGCAGTTCTTC. The chain employs TRBV4-3 and TRBJ2-1; D is possibly TRBD2 (5 bases). The CDR3 totals 15 residues. V was shortened by 0 bases and J by 5 bases, with 11 bases between the two germline ends. Germline V gene sequence: CDR1 LGHNA, CDR2 YSLEER.

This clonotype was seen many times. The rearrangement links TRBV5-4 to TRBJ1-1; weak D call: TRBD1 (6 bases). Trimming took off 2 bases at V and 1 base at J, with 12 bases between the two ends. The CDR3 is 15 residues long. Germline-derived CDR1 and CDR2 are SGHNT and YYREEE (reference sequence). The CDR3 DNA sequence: TGTGCCAGCAGCTTCCAAGGACAGAAGAACACTGAAGCTTTCTTT. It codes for CASSFQGQKNTEAFF.

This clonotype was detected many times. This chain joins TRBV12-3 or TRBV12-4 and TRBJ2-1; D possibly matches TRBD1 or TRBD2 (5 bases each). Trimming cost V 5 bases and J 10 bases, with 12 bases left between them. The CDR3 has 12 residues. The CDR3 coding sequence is TGTGCCAGCAGTCCCGGGACGCGAGAGCAGTTCTTC. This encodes CASSPGTREQFF.

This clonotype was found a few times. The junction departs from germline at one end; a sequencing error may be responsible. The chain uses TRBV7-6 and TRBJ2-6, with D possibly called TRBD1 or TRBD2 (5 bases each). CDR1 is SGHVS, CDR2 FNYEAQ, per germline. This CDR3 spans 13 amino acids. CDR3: CASGGSGANVLTF. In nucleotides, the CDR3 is TGTGCCAGCGGAGGTTCTGGGGCCAACGTCCTAACTTTC.

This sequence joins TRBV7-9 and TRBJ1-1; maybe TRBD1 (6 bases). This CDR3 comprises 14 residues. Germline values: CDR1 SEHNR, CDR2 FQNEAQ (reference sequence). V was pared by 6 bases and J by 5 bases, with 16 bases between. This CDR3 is CASSSTGSRTEAFF. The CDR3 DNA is TGTGCCAGCAGTTCAACAGGGTCGCGGACTGAAGCTTTCTTT.

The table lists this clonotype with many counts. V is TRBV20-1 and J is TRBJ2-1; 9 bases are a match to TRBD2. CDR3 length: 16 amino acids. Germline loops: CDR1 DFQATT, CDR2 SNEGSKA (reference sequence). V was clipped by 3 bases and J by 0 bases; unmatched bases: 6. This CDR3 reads CSASGREGSSYNEQFF. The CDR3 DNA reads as TGCAGTGCTAGTGGGCGGGAGGGGAGCTCCTACAATGAGCAGTTCTTC.

In DNA, the CDR3 is TGTGCCAGCAGTGTGGCGGGGACCTATAATTCACCCCTCCACTTT. The encoded protein is CASSVAGTYNSPLHF. The chain uses TRBV2 and TRBJ1-6; D remains ambiguous. The V end lost 4 bases, the J end lost 2 bases, and 9 bases lay between the germline ends. The CDR3 length is 15 residues. Germline V gene sequence: CDR1 SNHLY, CDR2 FYNNEI.

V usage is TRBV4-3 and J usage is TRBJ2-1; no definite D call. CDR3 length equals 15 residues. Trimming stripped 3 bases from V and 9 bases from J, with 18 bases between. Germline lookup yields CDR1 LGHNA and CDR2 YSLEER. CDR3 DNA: TGCGCCAGCAGCCAGGAGCGAACCCGGCTCAGTGAGCAGTTCTTC. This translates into CASSQERTRLSEQFF.

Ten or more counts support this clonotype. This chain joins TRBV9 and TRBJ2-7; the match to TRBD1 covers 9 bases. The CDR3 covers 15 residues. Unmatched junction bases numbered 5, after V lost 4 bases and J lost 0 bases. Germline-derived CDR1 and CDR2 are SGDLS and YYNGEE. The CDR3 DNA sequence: TGTGCCAGCAGCCCGGGACAGGGAAGCTCCTACGAGCAGTACTTC. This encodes CASSPGQGSSYEQYF.

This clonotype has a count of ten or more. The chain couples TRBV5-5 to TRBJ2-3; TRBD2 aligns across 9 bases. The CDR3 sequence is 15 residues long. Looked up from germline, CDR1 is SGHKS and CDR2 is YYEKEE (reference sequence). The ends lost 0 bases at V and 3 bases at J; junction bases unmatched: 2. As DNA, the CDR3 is TGTGCCAGCAGCTTGGATAGCGGGGGAACAGATACGCAGTATTTT. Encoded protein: CASSLDSGGTDTQYF. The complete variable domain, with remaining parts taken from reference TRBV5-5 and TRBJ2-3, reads DAGVTQSPTHLIKTRGQQVTLRCSPISGHKSVSWYQQVLGQGPQFIFQYYEKEERGRGNFPDRFSARQFPNYSSELNVNALLLGDSALYLCASSLDSGGTDTQYFGPGTRLTVL.

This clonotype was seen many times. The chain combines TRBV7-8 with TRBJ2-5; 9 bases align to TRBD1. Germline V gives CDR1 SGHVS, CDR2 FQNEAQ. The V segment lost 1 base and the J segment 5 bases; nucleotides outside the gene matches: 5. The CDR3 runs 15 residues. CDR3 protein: CASSLEGTGRETQYF. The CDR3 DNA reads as TGTGCCAGCAGCTTAGAGGGGACAGGGAGGGAGACCCAGTACTTC.